This entry lists 32 T cell receptor beta chains sequenced from one sample in a study of blood T cell repertoires in COVID-19. Sequencing was performed with immunoSEQ multiplex PCR; in TCRdb, only in-frame clones are kept and a portion is missing. Of approximately 160,000 clones in the sample, around 85% were seen once. Sample: peripheral blood. The receptors come from a man aged 55-75 years with active or convalescent COVID-19.

This chain's CDR3 is CASSLFPSGTGELFF. The CDR3 nucleotides are TGTGCCAGCAGTTTATTTCCTAGCGGTACCGGGGAGCTGTTTTTT. The chain links TRBV27 to TRBJ2-2; TRBD2 matches at 7 bases. Germline V gene lookup returns CDR1 MNHEY and CDR2 SMNVEV (reference sequence). V gave up 1 base and J gave up 5 bases; unmatched junction bases: 4. The CDR3 covers 15 residues.

As for this clone: The identical CDR3 is also encoded by other nucleotide sequences in the sample. The DNA of the CDR3 is TGTGCCAGCTCACTGCAGGGAGGGACAGATACGCAGTATTTT. Translation gives CASSLQGGTDTQYF. The chain is built from TRBV18 and TRBJ2-3, with TRBD2 identical over 7 bases. Trimming removed 4 bases from V and 3 bases from J; junction bases left unmatched: 4. This CDR3 region has 14 residues. Germline V gene lookup returns CDR1 KGHSH and CDR2 LQKENI.

The chain links TRBV19 to TRBJ1-6; D is unresolved. CDR1 LNHDA and CDR2 SQIVND come from the germline V gene (reference sequence). Between the trimmed V and J ends, which lost 7 bases and 7 bases, there was a span of 20 bases. This CDR3 has 16 residues. CDR3 bases: TGTGCCAGTACCTCTCGCGGCGAGGGCCCGAATTCACCCCTCCACTTT. Amino acid sequence: CASTSRGEGPNSPLHF.

The CDR3 spells CASSPDSNSPLHF. For the CDR3, the DNA is TGTGCCAGCAGCCCGGACAGTAATTCACCCCTCCACTTT. The genes are TRBV3-1 (or the pseudogene TRBV3-2) and TRBJ1-6, with D possibly matching TRBD1 (6 bases). The V end was cut by 4 bases, the J end by 6 bases, with 7 bases between. The germline V gene encodes CDR1 LGHDT and CDR2 YNNKEL (reference sequence). The CDR3 length is 13 residues.

The chain links TRBV19 to TRBJ2-3; D remains unclear. The CDR3 has 14 residues. V shed 0 bases and J shed 3 bases, with 7 bases lying between them. The germline gives CDR1 LNHDA, CDR2 SQIVND (reference sequence). Here the CDR3 DNA reads TGTGCCAGTAGTATAGACAGAGGAACAGATACGCAGTATTTT. Protein product: CASSIDRGTDTQYF.

The V and J genes are TRBV6-2 or TRBV6-3 and TRBJ1-6; 7 bases line up with TRBD1. The CDR3 runs to 14 residues. CDR1 and CDR2 from the germline V gene are MNHEY and SVGEGT. J lost 10 bases, V lost 5 bases, and 8 bases had no gene match. This chain's CDR3 is CASSDGQDPSPLHF. CDR3 nucleotides: TGTGCCAGCAGTGACGGACAGGACCCATCACCCCTCCACTTT.

Only one count was recorded for this clone. The chain joins TRBV7-2 to TRBJ2-3; the D gene is possibly TRBD1 (6 bases). Germline values: CDR1 SGHTA, CDR2 FQGNSA. V was clipped by 4 bases and J by 1 base, with 18 bases between them. This CDR3 contains 17 residues. This chain's CDR3 is CASSSSGRAGGTDTQYF. CDR3 in DNA: TGTGCCAGCAGCTCCTCCGGGCGAGCAGGGGGCACAGATACGCAGTATTTT.

The chain carries TRBV7-2 and TRBJ1-2; a weak D match, TRBD1 (6 bases). Germline V gives CDR1 SGHTA, CDR2 FQGNSA. The V and J ends lost 1 base and 4 bases respectively, with 13 bases between them. This CDR3 contains 15 residues. CDR3 in amino acids: CASSLVATGLYGYTF. The CDR3 region has the DNA TGTGCCAGCAGCTTAGTAGCCACAGGGCTCTATGGCTACACCTTC.

In its sample, this clone was seen once. This sequence joins TRBV7-2 and TRBJ2-6, with a possible D match to TRBD2 (5 bases). The CDR3 extends over 14 amino acids. The V gene's germline CDR1 is SGHTA and CDR2 FQGNSA. Trimming cost V 8 bases and J 4 bases, with 12 bases left between them. The CDR3, as DNA: TGTGCCAGCCGCCCGGACTGGGGGGCCAACGTCCTGACTTTC. This gives the protein CASRPDWGANVLTF.

J is TRBJ2-2 and V is TRBV11-2, with 9 bases fitting TRBD1. V gave up 5 bases and J gave up 6 bases; unmatched junction bases: 7. This CDR3 comprises 15 residues. From germline, CDR1 is SGHAT and CDR2 FQNNGV. For the CDR3, the DNA is TGTGCCAGCAGCCCGGGGACAGGGTATGCCGGGGAGCTGTTTTTT. Its protein is CASSPGTGYAGELFF.

V gene TRBV7-2 combines with J gene TRBJ1-3; a weak D match, TRBD1 (5 bases). The CDR3 is 14 residues long. Germline V lookup: CDR1 SGHTA, CDR2 FQGNSA. V lost 5 bases and J 3 bases, leaving 11 bases between the germline ends. The CDR3 spells CASSRGGGGNTIYF. CDR3 sequence (DNA): TGTGCCAGCAGCCGTGGGGGGGGTGGAAACACCATATATTTT.

The J gene is TRBJ2-7, the V gene TRBV15; weak D call: TRBD2 (6 bases). Germline V gene lookup returns CDR1 LNHNV and CDR2 YYDKDF (reference sequence). This CDR3 region has 15 residues. V was trimmed by 0 bases and J by 7 bases, leaving 16 bases between them. The CDR3 loop is CATSRDRARGMEQYF. The CDR3 bases are TGTGCCACCAGCAGAGATCGGGCCCGGGGGATGGAGCAGTACTTC.

The chain joins TRBV18 to TRBJ1-2; D is ambiguous. CDR3 length: 13 residues. The germline gives CDR1 KGHSH, CDR2 LQKENI. V was shortened by 6 bases and J by 4 bases, with 12 bases between the two germline ends. The DNA for the CDR3 is TGTGCCAGCTCCGGCGGTGCCGGCTATGGCTACACCTTC. Translation gives CASSGGAGYGYTF.

This clone occurred a few times. The V and J genes are TRBV6-5 and TRBJ2-7; 11 nucleotides agree with TRBD1. Germline CDR1 MNHEY, CDR2 SVGAGI. The J segment lost 3 bases and the V segment lost 8 bases, leaving 9 bases of the junction unmatched. This CDR3 has 15 residues. CDR3 region: CASWTGGPWVYEQYF. CDR3 DNA: TGTGCCAGCTGGACAGGGGGCCCTTGGGTCTACGAGCAGTACTTC.

The rearrangement joins TRBV23-1 to TRBJ1-2; no clear D gene. TRBV23-1 is designated an ORF whose function remains uncertain. Trimming took off 0 bases at V and 6 bases at J, with 11 bases between the two ends. The CDR3 runs to 14 residues. The CDR3 DNA is TGCGCCAGCAGTCAATCCGCGGGTCGGGATGGCTACACCTTC. Its protein is CASSQSAGRDGYTF.

The chain combines TRBV3-1 (or the pseudogene TRBV3-2) with TRBJ1-5, with 7 positions matching TRBD1. Unmatched junction bases numbered 9, after V lost 3 bases and J lost 4 bases. Germline V lookup: CDR1 LGHDT, CDR2 YNNKEL (reference sequence). This CDR3 has 16 amino acids. CDR3 protein: CASSHRDSPGNQPQHF. For the CDR3, the DNA is TGTGCCAGCAGCCATCGGGACAGCCCGGGGAATCAGCCCCAGCATTTT.

The chain uses TRBV27 and TRBJ2-2; 9 nucleotides align to TRBD1. Germline assignment: CDR1 MNHEY and CDR2 SMNVEV (reference sequence). V was clipped by 6 bases and J by 5 bases; unmatched bases: 4. The CDR3 consists of 14 residues. The CDR3 spells CASRGTGRTGELFF. DNA for the CDR3: TGTGCCAGCAGGGGGACAGGGAGGACCGGGGAGCTGTTTTTT.

V is TRBV29-1 and J is TRBJ1-1, with 7 bases that match TRBD1. This CDR3 comprises 13 residues. The V segment lost 7 bases and the J segment 0 bases; nucleotides outside the gene matches: 5. Germline loops: CDR1 SQVTM, CDR2 ANQGSEA. The CDR3 coding sequence is TGCAGCGCCCAGGGACAGTTGAACACTGAAGCTTTCTTT. Its translation: CSAQGQLNTEAFF.

The chain recombines TRBV29-1 with TRBJ1-2; a weak D match, TRBD1 (5 bases). Trimming pared 3 bases from V and 4 bases from J, leaving 12 bases between. This CDR3 region has 13 residues. The germline V gene encodes CDR1 SQVTM and CDR2 ANQGSEA. CDR3 amino acids: CSVDAMGGYGYTF. CDR3 nucleotide sequence: TGCAGCGTTGACGCGATGGGGGGCTATGGCTACACCTTC. Using reference TRBV29-1 and TRBJ1-2 for the parts outside the CDR3, the full variable domain is SAVISQKPSRDICQRGTSLTIQCQVDSQVTMMFWYRQQPGQSLTLIATANQGSEATYESGFVIDKFPISRPNLTFSTLTVSNMSPEDSSIYLCSVDAMGGYGYTFGSGTRLTVV.

The V gene is TRBV24-1, the J gene TRBJ1-2; TRBD1 matches at 8 bases. The CDR3 has 14 residues. CDR1 is KGHDR and CDR2 is SFDVKD in the germline V gene. J gave up 4 bases and V 1 base, and 1 base lay outside the gene matches. Here the CDR3 reads CATSDFGTGYGYTF. In DNA, the CDR3 is TGTGCCACCAGTGATTTCGGGACAGGCTATGGCTACACCTTC.

The chain employs TRBV3-1 (or the pseudogene TRBV3-2) and TRBJ2-5; the D gene is possibly TRBD2 (5 bases). The CDR3 consists of 15 residues. Per germline, CDR1 LGHDT and CDR2 YNNKEL (reference sequence). With 4 bases removed from V and 3 bases from J, the gap between germline ends came to 15 bases. The CDR3 reads CASSPVAGGKETQYF. Written as DNA, the CDR3 is TGTGCCAGCAGCCCAGTCGCGGGCGGAAAAGAGACCCAGTACTTC.

V gene TRBV29-1 combines with J gene TRBJ2-1; 9 bases fit TRBD2. The V gene end was trimmed by 7 bases and the J gene end by 3 bases; junction bases not matched to a gene: 7. This CDR3 comprises 14 residues. The germline gives CDR1 SQVTM, CDR2 ANQGSEA. The CDR3 loop is CSAQAGGVYNEQFF. The DNA for the CDR3 is TGCAGCGCCCAAGCGGGAGGTGTCTACAATGAGCAGTTCTTC.

This clone is a singleton in its sample. V gene TRBV5-1 combines with J gene TRBJ1-6, with 8 nucleotides matching TRBD1. The CDR3 extends over 15 amino acids. V shed 4 bases, J shed 8 bases, and the junction held 8 bases outside the gene matches. Looked up from germline, CDR1 is SGHRS and CDR2 is YFSETQ. The CDR3 nucleotides read TGCGCCAGCAGCCAAGAGGACAGGGCGGATTCACCCCTCCACTTT. It yields the protein CASSQEDRADSPLHF. Based on the CDR3 plus reference TRBV5-1 and TRBJ1-6, the full variable domain is KAGVTQTPRYLIKTRGQQVTLSCSPISGHRSVSWYQQTPGQGLQFLFEYFSETQRNKGNFPGRFSGRQFSNSRSEMNVSTLELGDSALYLCASSQEDRADSPLHFGNGTRLTVT.

This chain connects TRBV6-5 to TRBJ1-3; 9 nucleotides match TRBD1. With 6 bases clipped from V and 5 bases from J, the junction kept 5 bases outside the gene matches. The CDR3 has 14 amino acids. Per germline, CDR1 MNHEY and CDR2 SVGAGI. The CDR3 loop is CASSLDRGRNTIYF. The CDR3 bases are TGTGCCAGCAGCCTGGACAGGGGTCGAAACACCATATATTTT.

The CDR3 protein is CAIRSTGGLDEQYF. The CDR3 nucleotides read TGTGCCATCAGATCGACAGGGGGCTTGGACGAGCAGTACTTC. This chain connects TRBV10-3 to TRBJ2-7; 10 positions match TRBD1. The CDR3 is made up of 14 amino acids. Germline-derived CDR1 and CDR2 are ENHRY and SYGVKD. V lost 6 bases, J lost 5 bases, and 7 bases stayed unmatched.

V and J are TRBV6-6 and TRBJ2-7; 9 bases align to TRBD2. CDR1 MNHNY and CDR2 SVGAGI come from the germline V gene (reference sequence). This CDR3 comprises 15 residues. V trimming: 0 bases; J trimming: 6 bases; junction bases outside the gene matches: 6. DNA for the CDR3: TGTGCCAGCAGTTACTCGGCGCGGGAGGGCCGCGAGCAGTACTTC. Translating it yields CASSYSAREGREQYF.

V gene TRBV11-1 combines with J gene TRBJ2-2; weak D call: TRBD1 (5 bases). The CDR3 has 14 amino acids. V was pared by 1 base and J by 4 bases, with 7 bases between. The germline gives CDR1 SGHAT, CDR2 FQDESV (reference sequence). CDR3: CASSLEQVTGELFF. The CDR3 bases are TGTGCCAGCAGCTTAGAACAGGTCACCGGGGAGCTGTTTTTT.

The chain carries TRBV5-1 and TRBJ1-2; TRBD1 aligns across 8 bases. V lost 2 bases and J lost 4; bases outside the gene matches: 7. Germline loops: CDR1 SGHRS, CDR2 YFSETQ. This CDR3 contains 15 residues. The CDR3 sequence: CASSLWTGLPYGYTF. The CDR3 coding sequence is TGCGCCAGCAGCTTATGGACAGGGCTCCCCTATGGCTACACCTTC.

The chain has TRBV6-5 and TRBJ2-7; D possibly corresponds to TRBD1 (6 bases). The CDR3 contains 12 residues. Trimming pared 6 bases from V and 4 bases from J, leaving 10 bases between. Germline CDR1 is MNHEY and CDR2 is SVGAGI. CDR3 in amino acids: CASRADSYEQYF. The CDR3, as DNA: TGTGCCAGCAGGGCGGACAGTTACGAGCAGTACTTC.

J is TRBJ2-2 and V is TRBV12-3 or TRBV12-4, with D hard to call. The CDR3 loop spans 11 amino acids. The V and J ends lost 7 bases and 3 bases respectively, with 3 bases between them. The CDR3 sequence: CASTYTGELFF. CDR3 in DNA: TGTGCCAGCACCTACACCGGGGAGCTGTTTTTT.

This clone showed up just a few times. J is TRBJ2-2 and V is TRBV6-5, with TRBD2 matching 11 bases. With V trimmed by 2 bases and J by 6 bases, 5 bases remained unmatched. This CDR3 region has 16 residues. Germline V CDR1 and CDR2: MNHEY, SVGAGI. In DNA, the CDR3 is TGTGCCAGCAGTTACACCCATAGCGGGAGGGCCGGGGAGCTGTTTTTT. Its translation is CASSYTHSGRAGELFF.

A single count supports this clone. The chain combines TRBV3-1 (or the pseudogene TRBV3-2) with TRBJ2-7; TRBD2 might be the D (7 bases). The V end was cut by 1 base, the J end by 3 bases, with 13 bases between. CDR1 and CDR2 from the germline V gene are LGHDT and YNNKEL (reference sequence). The CDR3 consists of 15 residues. CDR3 in DNA: TGTGCCAGCAGCCAAGCCCGGGGGGCCCACTACGAGCAGTACTTC. Translated, it gives CASSQARGAHYEQYF.